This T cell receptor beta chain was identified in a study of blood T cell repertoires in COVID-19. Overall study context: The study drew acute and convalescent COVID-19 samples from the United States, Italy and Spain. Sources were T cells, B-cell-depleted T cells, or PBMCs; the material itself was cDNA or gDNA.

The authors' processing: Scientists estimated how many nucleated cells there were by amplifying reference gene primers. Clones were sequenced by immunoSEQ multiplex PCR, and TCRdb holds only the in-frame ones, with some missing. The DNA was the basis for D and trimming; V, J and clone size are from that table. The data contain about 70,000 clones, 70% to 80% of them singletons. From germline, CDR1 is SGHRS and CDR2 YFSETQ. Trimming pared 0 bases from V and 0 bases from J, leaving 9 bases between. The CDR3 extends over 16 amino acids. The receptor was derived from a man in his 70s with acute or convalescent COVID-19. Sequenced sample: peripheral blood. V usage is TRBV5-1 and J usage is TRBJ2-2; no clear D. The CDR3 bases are TGCGCCAGCAGCTTGGTGGCATCTTCGAACACCGGGGAGCTGTTTTTT. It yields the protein CASSLVASSNTGELFF.